This TCR beta chain came from a study of cytomegalovirus exposure and HLA in healthy donors. Regarding the study as a whole: An observed cluster of highly shared sequence variants was recorded as a likely sequencing artifact. In a later analysis, a missense DCLRE1C variant was linked to TCR beta V- and J-gene trimming. Per a later analysis, HLA-associated TCR beta chains showed more clonal expansion than other, equally common TCR beta chains. The productive fraction for most TCR beta V segments was about 90% or about 30% in an earlier analysis.

The PCR made use of 60 Vbeta and 13 Jbeta primers. Clones were read by immunoSEQ multiplex PCR, and TCRdb kept only the in-frame ones, dropping some. The repertoire holds about 42,000 clones, with around half as singletons. A remark on this clone: As yet, its antigen is unknown. This same CDR3 is encoded by further DNA sequences in the sample.

This CDR3 spans 15 amino acids. Germline CDR1 is SGHTA and CDR2 is FQGTGA. V was trimmed by 6 bases and J by 0 bases, leaving 13 bases between them. The rearrangement links TRBV7-3 to TRBJ2-3, with D perhaps matching TRBD1 (5 bases). The sequencing sample was made of PBMCs. The sequence derives from a human donor in good health. The CDR3 region is CASSPLGPSTDTQYF. The CDR3 DNA sequence: TGTGCCAGCAGTCCTTTGGGGCCCAGCACAGATACGCAGTATTTT.